The rows below give T cell receptor beta chains drawn from one sample of a study of T-cell memory formation after mild COVID-19. TCRdb re-called the 5' RACE reads with MiXCR, one entry per CDR3 protein. The sample lists under 450,000 distinct CDR3 sequences; 20% to 25% were seen once. Material: PBMCs or a T cell subset sorted from them (not recorded which). The receptors stem from a man between 18 and 35 years old who had mild COVID-19 (a few samples of this study predate the infection). Cell type and time point are not known. Each CDR3 is given with its conserved first and last residue. The order of the fields is V gene, D gene, J gene, clone size, CDR3 DNA, CDR3 protein. The D gene is left open where the match is weak. Where a row states a size, it is once, few, many or the class of an expanded clone; other rows omit it.

>TRBV7-9|TRBD2|TRBJ2-5|few
TGTGCCAGCAGCTTAGGCGCTAGCGGGGTCCAAGAGACCCAGTACTTC
CASSLGASGVQETQYF
>TRBV7-2|NA|TRBJ2-1|few
TGTGCCAGCAGCTTCCTCGGGTTCAATGAGCAGTTCTTC
CASSFLGFNEQFF
>TRBV20-1|TRBD2|TRBJ2-3|few
TGCAGTGCTATTCGCGGGGGAGGCACAGATACGCAGTATTTT
CSAIRGGGTDTQYF
>TRBV27|TRBD1|TRBJ1-1|many
TGTGCCAGCAGTTTATTTACAGGGGTGGAAACTGAAGCTTTCTTT
CASSLFTGVETEAFF
>TRBV10-3|NA|TRBJ2-5|once
TGTGCCATCAGTCCGAAGACTAGGCTAGAGACCCAGTACTTC
CAISPKTRLETQYF
>TRBV7-9|NA|TRBJ1-2|NA
TGTGCCAGCAGCTTGTACATGAGGTCCAATGGCTACACCTTC
CASSLYMRSNGYTF
>TRBV5-1|NA|TRBJ2-3|few
TGCGCCAGCAGCTTAGCAGTGCCAGATACGCAGTATTTT
CASSLAVPDTQYF
>TRBV5-6|NA|TRBJ1-6|few
TGTGCCAGCAGCTCCGGCCGGGGTAATTCACCCCTCCACTTT
CASSSGRGNSPLHF
>TRBV7-2|NA|TRBJ2-5|NA
TGTGCCAGCAGCCCCCGTGCTAAAGAGACCCAGTACTTC
CASSPRAKETQYF
>TRBV6-6|NA|TRBJ1-2|NA
TGTGCCAGCAGTTACTCCTGGGGCTACACCTTC
CASSYSWGYTF
>TRBV5-1|TRBD2|TRBJ2-5|NA
TGCGCCAGCAGCTTGGATCCGATAGCGGGGGGCGAGGAGACCCAGTACTTC
CASSLDPIAGGEETQYF
>TRBV5-1|NA|TRBJ1-1|NA
TGCGCCAGCAGCTTGGTGGCAGGCTCACCTGAAGCTTTCTTT
CASSLVAGSPEAFF
>TRBV4-2|NA|TRBJ1-2|NA
TGTGCCAGCAGCCAAGATAGAGGCAGGCGGAAAGGGGGCTACACCTTC
CASSQDRGRRKGGYTF